These 26 T cell receptor beta chains were all obtained from the same sample, sequenced in a study of human T cells and chemical hapten exposure. Time point of the sample: patch test 1, 2 weeks after DPC sensitization. As to treatment: therapeutic diphenylcyclopropenone sensitization with weekly scalp DPC. Via MiXCR, TCRdb re-called the RACE reads, giving one row per CDR3 protein. The sample has approximately 340,000 distinct CDR3 sequences; about 7% are singletons. Sequences were derived from whole blood, sampled in connection with sensitization to the hapten diphenylcyclopropenone (DPC). These receptors were collected from a woman younger than 35 with alopecia areata. Some clones in this sample may be carry-over from other donors' samples.

This clonotype was seen a handful of times. The V call is TRBV12-5, the J call TRBJ2-6; D is ambiguous. Trimming pared 2 bases from V and 3 bases from J, leaving 2 bases between. This CDR3 has 13 residues. CDR1 and CDR2 (germline): LGHNT, FRNRAP. This chain's CDR3 is CASGLFGANVLTF. As DNA, the CDR3 is TGTGCTAGTGGTTTGTTTGGGGCCAACGTCCTGACTTTC.

This rearrangement joins TRBV27 to TRBJ1-5; D gene ambiguous. The CDR3 consists of 18 residues. The germline V gene encodes CDR1 MNHEY and CDR2 SMNVEV (reference sequence). V gave up 5 bases and J gave up 0 bases, with 20 bases separating them. CDR3 sequence: CASSPTPASFLSNQPQHF. The CDR3 DNA sequence: TGTGCCAGCAGTCCCACCCCCGCCAGTTTCCTTAGCAATCAGCCCCAGCATTTT.

This clonotype was picked up a small number of times. The gene calls are TRBV5-5 and TRBJ2-7, with D possibly being TRBD1 or TRBD2 (5 bases each). The CDR3 covers 17 residues. Trimming stripped 0 bases from V and 7 bases from J, with 23 bases between. The germline V gene encodes CDR1 SGHKS and CDR2 YYEKEE (reference sequence). The CDR3 DNA follows: TGTGCCAGCAGCTTGGCCCTACGGGGCCTGAATGAAGGGGAGCAGTACTTC. Translated: CASSLALRGLNEGEQYF.

This clonotype was seen many times. CDR3 sequence reads: CASSLGDRGYEQYF. In DNA, the CDR3 is TGTGCCAGCAGCTTAGGGGACAGGGGGTACGAGCAGTACTTC. The rearrangement joins TRBV7-2 to TRBJ2-7; 11 bases align to TRBD1. This CDR3 spans 14 amino acids. Germline trimming cut 1 base from V and 4 bases from J; bases unmatched to any gene: 0. Germline CDR1 reads SGHTA; CDR2 reads FQGNSA.

The chain recombines TRBV7-2 with TRBJ1-1; D is ambiguous. The CDR3 runs to 13 residues. V gave up 5 bases and J gave up 5 bases, with 12 bases separating them. Per the germline V gene, CDR1 is SGHTA and CDR2 is FQGNSA. The CDR3 protein is CASSANARTEAFF. In nucleotides, the CDR3 is TGTGCCAGCAGCGCAAATGCTCGAACTGAAGCTTTCTTT.

This clonotype appeared a few times. V usage is TRBV3-1 and J usage is TRBJ1-4; 7 bases align to TRBD1. Germline trimming cut 4 bases from V and 8 bases from J; bases unmatched to any gene: 10. This CDR3 has 15 amino acids. Germline CDR1 reads LGHDT; CDR2 reads YNNKEL (reference sequence). The CDR3 loop is CASSPRQGLREKLFF. CDR3 sequence (DNA): TGTGCCAGCAGCCCCCGACAGGGACTACGCGAAAAACTGTTTTTT. Full variable domain (remainder filled in from reference TRBV3-1 and TRBJ1-4): DTAVSQTPKYLVTQMGNDKSIKCEQNLGHDTMYWYKQDSKKFLKIMFSYNNKELIINETVPNRFSPKSPDKAHLNLHINSLELGDSAVYFCASSPRQGLREKLFFGSGTQLSVL.

This clonotype was seen more than once but under ten times. The chain links TRBV16 to TRBJ1-2; 9 nucleotides match TRBD1. Germline-derived CDR1 and CDR2 are KGHSY and FQNENV. The CDR3 has 15 amino acids. J lost 8 bases, V lost 4 bases, and 11 bases had no gene match. The DNA of the CDR3 is TGTGCCAGCAGCCGCCCGGGACAGGGTGTCGAGGGCTACACCTTC. Protein sequence: CASSRPGQGVEGYTF.

A word on this clonotype: Germline and junction disagree at one end, which may indicate a read error. J is TRBJ1-5 and V is TRBV28; TRBD1 agrees at 7 bases. Germline V lookup: CDR1 MDHEN, CDR2 SYDVKM. This CDR3 contains 16 residues. The CDR3: CAGRQGGRGNNQPQHF. DNA of the CDR3: TGTGCCGGCAGGCAAGGGGGCAGGGGGAACAATCAGCCCCAGCATTTT.

The chain recombines TRBV6-5 with TRBJ1-5; 8 nucleotides align to TRBD1. J lost 2 bases, V lost 5 bases, and 8 bases had no gene match. Germline V gene lookup returns CDR1 MNHEY and CDR2 SVGAGI. This CDR3 is 16 amino acids long. The CDR3 spells CASSKQGVRGNQPQHF. The CDR3 nucleotides are TGTGCCAGCAGTAAACAGGGGGTGCGCGGCAATCAGCCCCAGCATTTT.

This clonotype has at least ten counts. This sequence joins TRBV4-3 and TRBJ2-7, with D perhaps matching TRBD2 (5 bases). Germline V gives CDR1 LGHNA, CDR2 YSLEER. CDR3 length: 15 amino acids. V was cut by 0 bases and J by 3 bases, with 12 bases left in between. CDR3 loop: CASSQEVSEGYEQYF. The CDR3 bases are TGCGCCAGCAGCCAAGAAGTGAGTGAGGGCTACGAGCAGTACTTC.

This clonotype was picked up a small number of times. The chain couples TRBV18 to TRBJ1-2; a weak D match, TRBD1 (5 bases). V shed 2 bases and J shed 3 bases, with 13 bases lying between them. The CDR3 sequence is 15 residues long. CDR1 and CDR2 from the germline V gene are KGHSH and LQKENI. CDR3 region: CASSPGADRYYGYTF. In nucleotides, the CDR3 is TGTGCCAGCTCACCAGGGGCGGACCGGTACTATGGCTACACCTTC.

This clonotype was seen more than once but under ten times. The genes are TRBV7-2 and TRBJ1-4; no clear D gene. CDR3 length: 14 amino acids. V dropped 3 bases and J dropped 4 bases, with 9 bases sitting between them. The germline CDR1 and CDR2 sequences are SGHTA and FQGNSA. This chain's CDR3 is CASSFVSYNEKLFF. The CDR3 region has the DNA TGTGCCAGCAGCTTTGTCAGTTATAATGAAAAACTGTTTTTT.

The gene calls are TRBV5-1 and TRBJ1-2, with 9 positions matching TRBD1. The junction had 9 bases not matched to a gene; V was cut back by 4 bases and J by 8 bases. Looked up from germline, CDR1 is SGHRS and CDR2 is YFSETQ. CDR3 length equals 14 residues. The CDR3: CASSIQGAPKGYTF. The DNA of the CDR3 is TGCGCCAGCAGCATACAGGGGGCGCCGAAAGGCTACACCTTC.

This clonotype was seen a handful of times. This rearrangement joins TRBV5-6 to TRBJ2-3, with 10 bases aligning to TRBD2. V lost 1 base, J lost 6 bases, and 8 bases stayed unmatched. The CDR3 runs 16 residues. Germline V lookup: CDR1 SGHDT, CDR2 YYEEEE. CDR3 DNA: TGTGCCAGCAGCTTGTATGTTAGCGGGGGGCCGGATACGCAGTATTTT. It encodes CASSLYVSGGPDTQYF.

This clonotype has ten or more counts. The J gene is TRBJ1-5, the V gene TRBV7-9, with D tentatively TRBD1 (5 bases). This CDR3 contains 16 residues. Germline loops: CDR1 SEHNR, CDR2 FQNEAQ (reference sequence). V lost 4 bases, J lost 5 bases, and 18 bases lay in between. This chain's CDR3 is CASSSGVRRADQPQHF. The CDR3 DNA reads as TGTGCCAGCAGCTCGGGGGTGAGGCGGGCTGATCAGCCCCAGCATTTT.

On this clonotype: A read error is likely here: a far larger clone is one base away. The genes are TRBV7-3 and TRBJ1-1, with D uncertain. V lost 2 bases to trimming and J lost 5 bases, with 9 bases between them. CDR3 size: 13 residues. Germline assignment: CDR1 SGHTA and CDR2 FQGTGA. The CDR3 region is CASSLVGKTEAFF. Written as DNA, the CDR3 is TGTGCCAGCAGCTTAGTAGGGAAAACTGAAGCTTTCTTT.

Ten or more counts support this clonotype. V usage is TRBV4-3 and J usage is TRBJ2-3; TRBD2 aligns across 8 bases. This CDR3 has 13 amino acids. Germline CDR1 is LGHNA and CDR2 is YSLEER. Germline trimming cut 1 base from V and 6 bases from J; bases unmatched to any gene: 0. CDR3 nucleotide sequence: TGCGCCAGCAGCCAAGGCGGGAGGGATACGCAGTATTTT. Its protein is CASSQGGRDTQYF.

This clonotype was observed at least ten times. The chain links TRBV7-6 to TRBJ2-1; 10 bases match TRBD2. The CDR3 spans 17 residues. Germline V CDR1 and CDR2: SGHVS, FNYEAQ. J was trimmed by 1 base and V by 1 base; bases with no gene match: 4. The chain's CDR3 is CASSLEPAGGSYNEQFF. The CDR3 region has the DNA TGTGCCAGCAGCTTAGAGCCAGCGGGGGGGTCCTACAATGAGCAGTTCTTC.

The chain links TRBV4-3 to TRBJ1-4; possible D gene TRBD1, 6 bases. V was cut by 0 bases and J by 8 bases, with 16 bases left in between. CDR1 is LGHNA, CDR2 YSLEER, per germline. This CDR3 region has 16 residues. Here the CDR3 reads CASSQDRAGAGEKLFF. The CDR3 DNA reads as TGCGCCAGCAGCCAAGATCGGGCAGGGGCAGGGGAAAAACTGTTTTTT.

This clonotype was found many times. The V call is TRBV7-9, the J call TRBJ2-3, with a tentative D call TRBD2 (5 bases). V was clipped by 4 bases and J by 2 bases, with 13 bases between them. The CDR3 contains 15 residues. CDR1 is SEHNR and CDR2 is FQNEAQ in the germline V gene (reference sequence). The CDR3 is CASSWTVGITDTQYF. CDR3 coding DNA: TGTGCCAGCAGCTGGACTGTTGGAATCACAGATACGCAGTATTTT.

This clonotype was recorded a few times. The J gene is TRBJ2-7, the V gene TRBV6-5, with 11 positions matching TRBD1. Germline-derived CDR1 and CDR2 are MNHEY and SVGAGI. The V and J ends lost 0 bases and 6 bases, in that order; junction bases with no gene match: 4. CDR3 size: 15 residues. The CDR3 is CASSYSRTGGREQYF. As DNA, the CDR3 is TGTGCCAGCAGTTACTCCCGGACAGGGGGCCGCGAGCAGTACTTC.

In its sample, this clonotype was seen a few times. The rearrangement uses TRBV6-1 and TRBJ1-1; TRBD1 aligns across 10 bases. V dropped 6 bases and J dropped 1; count of bases not matched to a gene: 14. This CDR3 has 18 amino acids. Germline values: CDR1 MNHNS, CDR2 SASEGT. CDR3 protein: CASRRITGQGLGNTEAFF. The CDR3 DNA reads TGTGCCAGCAGGAGAATAACGGGACAGGGGCTGGGGAACACTGAAGCTTTCTTT.

This clonotype was observed at least ten times. The CDR3 is CASSPVAGGTSYNEQFF. DNA of the CDR3: TGTGCCAGCAGTCCGGTAGCGGGGGGCACCTCCTACAATGAGCAGTTCTTC. The chain recombines TRBV7-3 with TRBJ2-1; 10 bases are shared with TRBD2. V was clipped by 6 bases and J by 0 bases; unmatched bases: 8. The CDR3 consists of 17 residues. Germline values: CDR1 SGHTA, CDR2 FQGTGA.

This clonotype was detected many times. The chain uses TRBV2 and TRBJ1-4, with D possibly TRBD1 on 5 matching bases. The CDR3 consists of 15 residues. The germline V gene encodes CDR1 SNHLY and CDR2 FYNNEI. V was shortened by 8 bases and J by 8 bases, with 21 bases between the two germline ends. The DNA of the CDR3 is TGTGCCAGCCATTCCAACAGAGGGGTATGGGAAAAACTGTTTTTT. Translation: CASHSNRGVWEKLFF.

This clonotype was detected ten times or more. The chain couples TRBV18 to TRBJ2-3; D possibly corresponds to TRBD1 (5 bases). Germline-derived CDR1 and CDR2 are KGHSH and LQKENI. The CDR3 runs 14 residues. V gave up 0 bases and J gave up 4 bases, with 8 bases separating them. This chain's CDR3 is CASSPPSGSDTQYF. CDR3 coding DNA: TGTGCCAGCTCACCACCGTCAGGGTCAGATACGCAGTATTTT.

V usage is TRBV9 and J usage is TRBJ1-2; 8 bases map to TRBD1. This CDR3 has 15 amino acids. With V trimmed by 4 bases and J by 2 bases, 7 bases remained unmatched. The V gene's germline CDR1 is SGDLS and CDR2 YYNGEE. The CDR3 is CASSSTRGPNYGYTF. Here the CDR3 DNA reads TGTGCCAGCAGCTCGACCAGGGGGCCCAACTATGGCTACACCTTC. Based on the CDR3 plus reference TRBV9 and TRBJ1-2, the full variable domain is DSGVTQTPKHLITATGQRVTLRCSPRSGDLSVYWYQQSLDQGLQFLIQYYNGEERAKGNILERFSAQQFPDLHSELNLSSLELGDSALYFCASSSTRGPNYGYTFGSGTRLTVV.